These T cell receptor beta chains were read from a single sample in a study of T cell clones after liver transplantation. Measured with immunoSEQ multiplex PCR; TCRdb has only the in-frame clones, and not every one. The sample has 70,000 to 85,000 clones; about four fifths are singletons. This sample comprised CD4+ T cells from blood, obtained before liver transplant. The receptor source for this set is a human donor who received a liver transplant. The CDR3 runs from the conserved cysteine through the conserved F or W. The order of the fields is V gene, J gene, CDR3 protein.

>TRBV7-9|TRBJ2-3
CASSLSGGRTDTQYF
>TRBV5-1|TRBJ2-3
CASSRGHRESSTDTQYF
>TRBV2|TRBJ2-4
CASSKTELAKNIQYF
>TRBV11-3|TRBJ2-5
CASSLQQGRGETQYF
>TRBV19|TRBJ2-1
CASSIRLLAGAASSYNEQFF
>TRBV7-9|TRBJ1-1
CASSLPRLAFF
>TRBV5-1|TRBJ2-7
CASSSGPSGEQYF
>TRBV5-1|.
CASSLAVQNSYEQYF
>TRBV6-1|TRBJ2-1
CASSEVGSSYNEQFF
>TRBV12-1|TRBJ2-7
CASSCSFNRDQLSYEQYF
>TRBV14|TRBJ2-7
CASSPAGGGYEQYF
>TRBV5-1|TRBJ2-1
CASSLTGGANKQFF
>TRBV4-2|TRBJ2-5
CASSQGSLGETQYF
>TRBV28|TRBJ2-1
CASSLWGGASSYNEQFF
>TRBV5-1|TRBJ1-4
CASSDRGVTEKLFF
>TRBV7-9|TRBJ1-1
CASSLGGAFTEAFF
>TRBV9|TRBJ2-5
CASSSREGLQTQYF
>TRBV28|TRBJ2-5
CASSLRGQETQYF
>TRBV25-1|TRBJ2-2
CASSEFRHSYNTGELFF
>TRBV2|TRBJ2-7
CASRGDGPYEQYF
>TRBV9|TRBJ2-3
CASSVVSLAGGLCTDTQYF
>TRBV25-1|TRBJ1-2
CASSVNQGYGYTF
>TRBV5-1|TRBJ1-5
CASSPDGSNQPQHF
>TRBV7-6|TRBJ2-7
CASSELAAAYEQYF
>TRBV5-1|TRBJ1-4
CASSVPGGTANEKLFF
>TRBV5-1|TRBJ2-2
CASTPGGSGTTGELFF
>TRBV5-5|TRBJ1-1
CASSLRENTEAFF
>TRBV28|TRBJ2-2
CASRTSQGTVGELFF
>TRBV18|TRBJ2-5
CASSPRATPSVGTQYF
>TRBV6-5|TRBJ1-4
CASSSTGGANEKLFF
>TRBV5-3|TRBJ2-1
CARSGRAFYEQFF
>TRBV5-6|TRBJ2-5
CASSPGQRVTETQYF
>TRBV11-2|TRBJ1-2
CASSLLGQGAKGGYTF
>TRBV5-4|TRBJ2-5
CASSPGTPQETQYF
>TRBV5-1|TRBJ2-6
CASSKNSGANVLTF
>TRBV27|TRBJ2-7
CASSLSVGGPYEQYF
>TRBV5-4|TRBJ2-7
CASSLSSGQEQYEQYF
>TRBV11-2|TRBJ2-7
CASSQLERYEQYF
>TRBV2|TRBJ2-2
CASRWSGTGEDTGELFF
>TRBV10-2|TRBJ2-3
CASSESGRGDTQYF
>TRBV2|TRBJ2-7
CATKGGGVTYEQYF
>TRBV28|TRBJ1-1
CASSLSPPGLTEAFF
>TRBV27|TRBJ2-1
CASTPPLAGDRQYNEQFF
>TRBV28|TRBJ2-5
CASSPYSYQETQYF
>TRBV9|TRBJ2-1
CASSPQGLAAVNNEQFF
>TRBV6-1|TRBJ1-1
CASNSPGRNTEAFF
>TRBV19|TRBJ2-1
CACKGQLYNEQFF
>TRBV7-8|TRBJ2-2
CATVRSAGRTGELFF
>TRBV6-5|TRBJ1-2
CASTQGGTVYGYTF
>TRBV9|TRBJ1-1
CASTKAPGNTEAFF
>TRBV7-2|TRBJ2-1
CASSTGGASSYNEQFF